This T cell receptor (beta chain) was documented in a study of OX40 agonist ivuxolimab in advanced cancers. The assay was immunoSEQ multiplex PCR, and TCRdb's table has in-frame clones only and misses some. Counted here are some 60,000 clones, 84% occurring once; the ten biggest clones make up about 2%. The CDR3 is made up of 15 amino acids. V was pared by 4 bases and J by 3 bases, with 6 bases of the junction left unmatched. The germline CDR1 and CDR2 sequences are SGDLS and YYNGEE. The chain carries TRBV9 and TRBJ2-5; TRBD2 matches 10 bases. The material was CD4+ or CD8+ T cells sorted from blood, obtained in a trial of the OX40 agonist ivuxolimab. The TCR was taken from an adult with an advanced solid tumor such as melanoma, head and neck, liver or kidney cancer. CDR3 amino acids: CASSLGLAAEETQYF. CDR3 nucleotides: TGTGCCAGCAGCCTCGGACTAGCGGCGGAAGAGACCCAGTACTTC. The whole variable domain, remainder taken from reference TRBV9 and TRBJ2-5, is DSGVTQTPKHLITATGQRVTLRCSPRSGDLSVYWYQQSLDQGLQFLIQYYNGEERAKGNILERFSAQQFPDLHSELNLSSLELGDSALYFCASSLGLAAEETQYFGPGTRLLVL.